Here is one TCR beta chain with its context. How the authors handled the data: Across clinicopathological groups, CDR3 differences served as the basis for building a distant-metastasis classifier for papillary thyroid cancer. MiXCR re-clonotyped the PCR reads for TCRdb. The V and J calls here are based on TCRdb, not the publication. The sample has 30,000 to 45,000 clones, roughly 28% seen once. Thyroid surgery was preceded by no treatment in any patient. The sample originates from a study of metastatic and nonmetastatic thyroid tumors. Study-wide context: Repertoire comparison spanned blood and tumor or nodule tissue of malignant and benign thyroid patients.

V lost 3 bases and J lost 4, with 7 bases in between. Germline CDR1 reads MDHEN; CDR2 reads SYDVKM. This CDR3 spans 13 amino acids. The sample was blood. The origin of this receptor is a male donor with papillary thyroid cancer or a benign thyroid nodule (not recorded which). Some clones in this sample may be carry-over from other donors' samples. The gene calls are TRBV28 and TRBJ2-1; D remains ambiguous. The CDR3 nucleotides read TGTGCCAGCAGTTTTGTCACATACAATGAGCAGTTCTTC. Its protein product is CASSFVTYNEQFF.